This is a list of T cell receptor beta chains from one sample in a study of shared clonotypes between healthy human individuals. Libraries were prepared by immunoSEQ multiplex PCR; TCRdb keeps only in-frame clonotypes and omits some of them. The sample comprises 2 million to 3 million clones, 93% of which are singletons, and roughly 0.36% rests with the top ten. The specimen sequenced was naive CD4+ T cells from PBMCs. The receptors shown here come from a man younger than 35 in good health. Some clones in this sample may be carry-over from other donors' samples. Both conserved end residues are part of each CDR3. D genes are given only for firm matches. Size is omitted from some rows. Given values are once, few, many or a class for expanded clones.

d_gene	j_gene	v_gene	abundance	CDR3aa	CDR3nt
NA	TRBJ1-1	TRBV5-1	once	CASGEGSLGTEAFF	TGCGCCAGCGGGGAGGGGTCCTTGGGGACTGAAGCTTTCTTT
TRBD2	TRBJ2-1	TRBV2	NA	CASMEVSTSNDEQFF	TGTGCCAGCATGGAGGTCTCGACTAGCAACGATGAGCAGTTCTTC
NA	TRBJ2-3	TRBV11-2	NA	CASSLALPGRPLPDTQYF	TGTGCCAGCAGCTTAGCCCTCCCGGGTCGACCTTTACCAGATACGCAGTATTTT
TRBD1	TRBJ2-7	TRBV19	NA	CASRNRGNEQYF	TGTGCCAGTAGGAACAGGGGGAACGAGCAGTACTTC
TRBD2	TRBJ2-2	TRBV11-2	NA	CASSPAGGDTGELFF	TGTGCCAGCAGCCCCGCGGGGGGCGACACCGGGGAGCTGTTTTTT
TRBD2	TRBJ2-7	TRBV6-6	NA	CASNGGRAGDEQYF	TGTGCCAGCAATGGCGGGAGGGCCGGGGACGAGCAGTACTTC
NA	TRBJ2-1	TRBV7-2	NA	CASSLAGILGEQFF	TGTGCCAGCAGCTTAGCAGGCATTTTAGGTGAGCAGTTCTTC
NA	TRBJ2-4	TRBV5-3	NA	CASPRGRGSGKNIQYF	TGTGCCAGCCCCCGAGGCAGGGGATCGGGCAAAAACATTCAGTACTTC
NA	TRBJ1-1	TRBV14	few	CASSPDGGTYHTEAFF	TGTGCCAGCAGCCCGGACGGGGGCACTTATCACACTGAAGCTTTCTTT
NA	TRBJ2-7	TRBV23-1	NA	CASSQRDSTQHEQYF	TGCGCCAGCAGTCAACGGGACTCTACTCAGCACGAGCAGTACTTC
NA	TRBJ1-1	TRBV5-6	NA	CASSLGTNTEAFF	TGTGCCAGCAGCTTGGGTACGAACACTGAAGCTTTCTTT
NA	TRBJ2-7	TRBV12-2	NA	CASRKDRGRSGQYF	TGTGCAAGTCGCAAGGACAGGGGGCGCTCCGGGCAGTACTTC
TRBD1	TRBJ1-4	TRBV2	NA	CASSDSTQGGKLFF	TGTGCCAGCAGTGATAGTACCCAGGGGGGAAAACTGTTTTTT
TRBD2	TRBJ2-7	TRBV15	NA	CATSRDFGASGKMLGRAYEQYF	TGTGCCACCAGCAGAGATTTCGGGGCTAGCGGGAAAATGCTCGGGAGGGCCTACGAGCAGTACTTC
NA	TRBJ1-6	TRBV28	NA	CASSLFAGQSSYNSPLHF	TGTGCCAGCAGTTTATTTGCCGGGCAAAGCTCCTATAATTCACCCCTCCACTTT
NA	TRBJ2-2	TRBV7-2	NA	CASSLAGRGGTGELFF	TGTGCCAGCAGCTTAGCGGGCAGGGGAGGCACCGGGGAGCTGTTTTTT
NA	TRBJ2-3	TRBV19	NA	CASSLTGAGGTDTQYF	TGTGCCAGTAGCCTCACGGGCGCGGGTGGCACAGATACGCAGTATTTT
TRBD1	TRBJ1-3	TRBV18	NA	CASSPGQEITGNTIYF	TGTGCCAGCTCCCCGGGACAGGAGATTACTGGAAACACCATATATTTT
NA	TRBJ2-1	TRBV6-5	NA	CASSSRAPGDEQFF	TGTGCCAGCAGTTCCCGGGCTCCCGGGGATGAGCAGTTCTTC
TRBD2	TRBJ2-2	TRBV28	NA	CASSTSGRAHGTGELFF	TGTGCCAGTTCGACTAGCGGGAGGGCCCACGGCACCGGGGAGCTGTTTTTT
TRBD1	TRBJ1-2	TRBV6-6	NA	CASSYSWTGSDYGYTF	TGTGCCAGCAGTTACTCCTGGACAGGGTCGGACTATGGCTACACCTTC
NA	TRBJ2-7	TRBV7-2	NA	CASSYGDGEQYF	TGTGCCAGCAGCTACGGGGACGGAGAGCAGTACTTC
NA	TRBJ1-1	TRBV21-1	NA	CASTDQGSRRGEAFF	TGTGCCAGCACCGACCAGGGTTCGAGACGGGGTGAAGCTTTCTTT
TRBD1	TRBJ2-7	TRBV7-8	NA	CASSLNAGTVSYEQYF	TGTGCCAGCAGCTTAAACGCCGGGACAGTCTCCTACGAGCAGTACTTC
TRBD1	TRBJ2-1	TRBV13	NA	CASSLGVGQGKFF	TGTGCCAGCAGCTTAGGGGTAGGACAGGGGAAGTTCTTC
NA	TRBJ1-4	TRBV19	NA	CASSTSGGRTEKLFF	TGTGCCAGTAGTACCTCGGGGGGGCGCACAGAAAAACTGTTTTTT
NA	TRBJ2-7	TRBV10-3	NA	CAISTSRGAEDYEQYF	TGTGCCATCAGTACAAGTAGGGGGGCGGAAGACTACGAGCAGTACTTC
NA	TRBJ2-2	TRBV19	NA	CASSLNTGELFF	TGTGCCAGTAGTTTGAACACCGGGGAGCTGTTTTTT
NA	TRBJ1-5	TRBV27	NA	CASRPLDRGQPQHF	TGTGCCAGCAGACCCTTGGACAGAGGTCAGCCCCAGCATTTT
NA	TRBJ2-3	TRBV6-5	NA	CASTEEKTDTQYF	TGTGCCAGCACCGAGGAGAAGACAGATACGCAGTATTTT
NA	TRBJ1-2	TRBV21-1	NA	CASSKGTGGYGYTF	TGTGCCAGCAGCAAAGGGACCGGGGGCTATGGCTACACCTTC
NA	TRBJ1-1	TRBV2	few	CASSPEDSEAFF	TGTGCCAGCAGCCCAGAGGACAGCGAAGCTTTCTTT
NA	TRBJ2-3	TRBV30	NA	CAWGVGPDTQYF	TGTGCCTGGGGGGTAGGCCCAGATACGCAGTATTTT
NA	TRBJ2-2	TRBV5-1	NA	CASSLMQGNTGELFF	TGCGCCAGCAGCTTGATGCAGGGCAACACCGGGGAGCTGTTTTTT
TRBD2	TRBJ2-5	TRBV7-9	NA	CASSLGLAGVGRYQETQYF	TGTGCCAGCAGCTTGGGACTAGCGGGAGTCGGGAGGTACCAAGAGACCCAGTACTTC
NA	TRBJ2-7	TRBV9	NA	CASSPGTEALYEQYF	TGTGCCAGCAGCCCGGGGACCGAAGCTTTGTACGAGCAGTACTTC
TRBD2	TRBJ2-5	TRBV7-3	NA	CASSRTSGRGETQYF	TGTGCCAGCAGCCGGACTAGCGGGAGGGGTGAGACCCAGTACTTC
NA	TRBJ1-5	TRBV4-1	NA	CASSPIGVRNQPQHF	TGCGCCAGCAGCCCGATAGGGGTGAGGAATCAGCCCCAGCATTTT
NA	TRBJ2-3	TRBV5-1	once	CASSITTGGQYF	TGCGCCAGCAGCATCACCACTGGGGGACAGTATTTT
TRBD1	TRBJ1-2	TRBV6-6	NA	CASSSADRDGYGYTF	TGTGCCAGCAGTTCGGCGGACAGGGATGGCTATGGCTACACCTTC
TRBD2	TRBJ2-1	TRBV7-3	NA	CASNSGNPDLEQFF	TGTGCCAGCAACAGCGGGAATCCCGACCTTGAGCAGTTCTTC
NA	TRBJ2-2	TRBV11-2	NA	CASSAFRAGYTGELFF	TGTGCCAGCAGCGCCTTCCGGGCAGGGTACACCGGGGAGCTGTTTTTT
NA	TRBJ1-5	TRBV19	NA	CASAGSGQPQHF	TGTGCCAGCGCTGGTTCGGGACAGCCCCAGCATTTT
NA	TRBJ1-1	TRBV4-3	NA	CASSQEVQGFTEAFF	TGCGCCAGCAGCCAAGAAGTTCAGGGGTTCACTGAAGCTTTCTTT
NA	TRBJ1-4	TRBV30	NA	CAWSVELRGIKVYATNEKLFF	TGTGCCTGGAGTGTAGAACTTCGGGGCATCAAAGTCTATGCAACTAATGAAAAACTGTTTTTT
NA	TRBJ1-2	TRBV5-1	NA	CASSFGGEGYTF	TGCGCCAGCAGCTTTGGGGGAGAGGGCTACACCTTC
TRBD1	TRBJ2-2	TRBV6-5	once	CASSNTGGYTGELFF	TGTGCCAGCAGTAATACAGGGGGTTACACCGGGGAGCTGTTTTTT
NA	TRBJ2-7	TRBV2	NA	CASSNIGEQYF	TGTGCCAGCAGCAATATAGGCGAGCAGTACTTC
TRBD1	TRBJ2-1	TRBV11-3	NA	CASSPRTGGDSYNEQFF	TGTGCCAGCAGCCCACGGACAGGGGGGGACTCCTACAATGAGCAGTTCTTC
TRBD2	TRBJ2-1	TRBV27	NA	CASSLLAGGRLPNEQFF	TGTGCCAGCAGTTTACTTGCGGGAGGACGACTACCCAATGAGCAGTTCTTC